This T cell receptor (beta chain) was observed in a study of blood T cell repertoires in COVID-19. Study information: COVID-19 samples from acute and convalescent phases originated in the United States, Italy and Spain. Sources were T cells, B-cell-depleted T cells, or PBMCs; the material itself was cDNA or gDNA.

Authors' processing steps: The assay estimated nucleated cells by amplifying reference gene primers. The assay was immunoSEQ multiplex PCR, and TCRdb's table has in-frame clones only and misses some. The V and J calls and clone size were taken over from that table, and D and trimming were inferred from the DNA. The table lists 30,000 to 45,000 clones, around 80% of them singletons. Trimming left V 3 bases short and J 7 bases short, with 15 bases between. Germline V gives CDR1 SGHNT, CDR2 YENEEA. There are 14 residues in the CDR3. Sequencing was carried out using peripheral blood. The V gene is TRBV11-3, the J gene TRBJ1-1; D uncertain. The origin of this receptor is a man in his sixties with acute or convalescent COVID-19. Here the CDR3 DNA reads TGTGCCAGCAGCTTTCTCGCAGGAGAGGGTGAAGCTTTCTTT. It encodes CASSFLAGEGEAFF.